These 10 T cell receptor beta chains share one sample of origin, sequenced in a study of a mutant IDH1 vaccine in newly diagnosed glioma. Time point defined: baseline, week 1 (first vaccination visit). Treatment of the sample: pre-vaccination baseline after standard-of-care therapy. The table came from immunoSEQ multiplex PCR; TCRdb's copy has only in-frame clones and leaves some out. The table records 59,000 or so clones, about 90% of them present only once. This sample comprised PBMCs, obtained from a glioma patient treated with radiotherapy, temozolomide or both. The receptors here all came from a man in his fifties or sixties with glioma.

This clone showed up just once. The chain carries TRBV5-4 and TRBJ2-7, with D perhaps matching TRBD1 (6 bases). With 6 bases removed from V and 1 base from J, the gap between germline ends came to 14 bases. There are 14 residues in the CDR3. Germline-derived CDR1 and CDR2 are SGHNT and YYREEE (reference sequence). CDR3 in amino acids: CASTARGRSYEQYF. The CDR3 nucleotides are TGTGCCAGCACTGCCAGGGGAAGGTCCTACGAGCAGTACTTC.

The genes are TRBV10-3 and TRBJ2-2, with D possibly TRBD1 on 6 matching bases. CDR3 size: 15 residues. The germline gives CDR1 ENHRY, CDR2 SYGVKD. The V and J ends lost 4 bases and 0 bases respectively, with 9 bases between them. The CDR3 DNA reads TGTGCCATCAGTGGGACAGTTACGAACACCGGGGAGCTGTTTTTT. Amino acids: CAISGTVTNTGELFF.

This clone was seen only a few times. This sequence joins TRBV4-3 and TRBJ1-1; 7 bases match TRBD1. The CDR3 covers 15 residues. In germline, CDR1 is LGHNA, CDR2 YSLEER. J was trimmed by 1 base and V by 0 bases; bases with no gene match: 2. This CDR3 reads CASSQDTGANTEAFF. For the CDR3, the DNA is TGCGCCAGCAGCCAAGACACAGGGGCGAACACTGAAGCTTTCTTT.

This chain uses TRBV7-9 with TRBJ1-6; perhaps TRBD1 as D (5 bases). This CDR3 has 14 residues. Between the trimmed V and J ends, which lost 5 bases and 5 bases, there was a span of 10 bases. CDR1 is SEHNR and CDR2 is FQNEAQ in the germline V gene (reference sequence). The CDR3 DNA follows: TGTGCCAGCAGCAGGGGTGGCGATAATTCACCCCTCCACTTT. Its translation is CASSRGGDNSPLHF.

The V gene is TRBV9, the J gene TRBJ2-3; the D gene is possibly TRBD1 (5 bases). V lost 4 bases and J lost 6, with 15 bases in between. The CDR3 is 14 residues long. Germline V gene sequence: CDR1 SGDLS, CDR2 YYNGEE. The CDR3 DNA is TGTGCCAGCAGCCCTCAGGGCGTGACGGATACGCAGTATTTT. Residues: CASSPQGVTDTQYF.

J is TRBJ1-3 and V is TRBV5-8, with D maybe TRBD1 (5 bases). Trimming took off 6 bases at V and 8 bases at J, with 21 bases between the two ends. The germline V gene has CDR1 SGHTS and CDR2 YDEGEE. CDR3 size: 15 residues. The CDR3 is CASTRRGRFGYTIYF. CDR3 bases: TGTGCCAGCACCCGCCGGGGCAGGTTCGGTTACACCATATATTTT.

V and J are TRBV6-5 and TRBJ1-6; D gene unclear. V lost 2 bases to trimming and J lost 5 bases, with 7 bases between them. This CDR3 comprises 14 residues. CDR1 MNHEY and CDR2 SVGAGI come from the germline V gene. The DNA of the CDR3 is TGTGCCAGCAGTTACGACGGAGATAATTCACCCCTCCACTTT. Encoded protein: CASSYDGDNSPLHF.

CDR3 nucleotides: TGTGCCAGCAGTACTACTCGGGAGGGGCTACTTAATGAAAAACTGTTTTTT. Protein: CASSTTREGLLNEKLFF. The chain links TRBV9 to TRBJ1-4; a weak D match, TRBD1 (5 bases). The CDR3 totals 17 residues. Germline CDR1 reads SGDLS; CDR2 reads YYNGEE. Trimming took 5 bases from V and 4 from J, leaving 21 bases between them.

V is TRBV19 and J is TRBJ2-3, with TRBD1 matching over 8 bases. The CDR3 consists of 14 residues. J lost 5 bases, V lost 4 bases, and 5 bases had no gene match. CDR1 and CDR2 (germline): LNHDA, SQIVND (reference sequence). CDR3: CASSTDRAGDTQYF. The CDR3 DNA sequence: TGTGCCAGTAGTACGGACAGGGCGGGAGATACGCAGTATTTT.

The V gene is TRBV27, the J gene TRBJ2-7; D is uncertain. Germline V CDR1 and CDR2: MNHEY, SMNVEV (reference sequence). Between the trimmed V and J ends, which lost 3 bases and 5 bases, there was a span of 14 bases. CDR3 length: 14 amino acids. The CDR3 loop reads CASSFLYEAHEQYF. CDR3 in DNA: TGTGCCAGCAGTTTTCTATATGAAGCTCACGAGCAGTACTTC.